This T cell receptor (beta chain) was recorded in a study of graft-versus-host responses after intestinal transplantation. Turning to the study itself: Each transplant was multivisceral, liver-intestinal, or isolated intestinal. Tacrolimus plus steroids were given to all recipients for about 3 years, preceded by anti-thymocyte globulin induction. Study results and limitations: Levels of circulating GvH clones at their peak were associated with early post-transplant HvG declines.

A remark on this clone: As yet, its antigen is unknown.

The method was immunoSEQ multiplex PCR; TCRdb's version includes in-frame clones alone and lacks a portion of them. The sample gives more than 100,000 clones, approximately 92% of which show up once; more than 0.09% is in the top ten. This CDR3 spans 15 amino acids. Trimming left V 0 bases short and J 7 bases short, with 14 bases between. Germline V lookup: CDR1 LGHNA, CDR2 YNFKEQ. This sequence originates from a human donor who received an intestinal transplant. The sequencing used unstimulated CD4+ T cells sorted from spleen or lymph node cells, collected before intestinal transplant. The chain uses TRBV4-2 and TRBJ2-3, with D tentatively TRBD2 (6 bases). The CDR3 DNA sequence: TGTGCCAGCAGCCAAGAGCTACTAGCCCCACATACGCAGTATTTT. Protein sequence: CASSQELLAPHTQYF.